The clone carrying this T cell receptor (beta chain) came up once. Assay: immunoSEQ multiplex PCR; the TCRdb copy retains only in-frame clones and omits some. The sample yields about 44,000 clones, over 65% seen once. The data originate from a study of control samples from healthy donors and cancer patients. CDR1 and CDR2 from the germline V gene are MDHEN and SYDVKM. V shed 3 bases and J shed 0 bases, with 10 bases lying between them. This CDR3 spans 15 amino acids. The rearrangement links TRBV28 to TRBJ2-3; perhaps TRBD2 as D (5 bases). The TCR originated in a male donor with melanoma. The material sequenced was formalin-fixed, paraffin-embedded tissue. The CDR3 reads CASSLDSSSTDTQYF. The CDR3 DNA is TGTGCCAGCAGTTTGGACTCCTCTAGCACAGATACGCAGTATTTT.